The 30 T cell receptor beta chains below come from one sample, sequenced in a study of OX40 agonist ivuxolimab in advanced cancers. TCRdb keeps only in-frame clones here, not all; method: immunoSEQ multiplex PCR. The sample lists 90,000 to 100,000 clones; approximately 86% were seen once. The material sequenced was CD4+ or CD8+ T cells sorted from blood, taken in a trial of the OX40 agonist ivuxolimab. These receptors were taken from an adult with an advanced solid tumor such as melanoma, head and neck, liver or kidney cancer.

Written as DNA, the CDR3 is TGTGCCTGGAGTGTACCCCGACAGGTCTCCGGCTACACCTTC. It translates to CAWSVPRQVSGYTF. The chain has TRBV30 and TRBJ1-2; possibly TRBD1 for D (6 bases). Germline V gene lookup returns CDR1 GTSNPN and CDR2 SVGIG (reference sequence). The V and J ends lost 0 bases and 8 bases respectively, with 16 bases between them. This CDR3 spans 14 amino acids.

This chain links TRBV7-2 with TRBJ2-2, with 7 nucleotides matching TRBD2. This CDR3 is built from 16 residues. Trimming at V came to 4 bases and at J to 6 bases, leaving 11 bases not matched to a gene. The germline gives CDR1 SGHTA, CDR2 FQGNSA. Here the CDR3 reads CASSSISGPAAGELFF. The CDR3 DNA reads TGTGCCAGCAGCTCAATTAGCGGGCCCGCCGCCGGGGAGCTGTTTTTT.

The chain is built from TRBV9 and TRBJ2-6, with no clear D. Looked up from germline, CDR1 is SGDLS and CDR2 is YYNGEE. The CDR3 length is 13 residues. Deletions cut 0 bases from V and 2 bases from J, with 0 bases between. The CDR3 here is CASSVAGANVLTF. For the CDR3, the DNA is TGTGCCAGCAGCGTAGCTGGGGCCAACGTCCTGACTTTC.

As DNA, the CDR3 is TGTGCCAGCAGCTATAGGGGGGCTGGCTACACCTTC. Residues: CASSYRGAGYTF. J is TRBJ1-2 and V is TRBV28; D may be TRBD1 (6 bases). The CDR3 is 12 residues long. The germline V and J ends were trimmed by 6 bases and 7 bases, with 12 bases remaining between them. Germline V lookup: CDR1 MDHEN, CDR2 SYDVKM.

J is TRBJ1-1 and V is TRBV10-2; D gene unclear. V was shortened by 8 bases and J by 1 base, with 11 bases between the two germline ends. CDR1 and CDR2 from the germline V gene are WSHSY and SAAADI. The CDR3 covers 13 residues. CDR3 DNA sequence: TGCGCCAGCTTTAATCCCGGGAACACTGAAGCTTTCTTT. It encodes CASFNPGNTEAFF.

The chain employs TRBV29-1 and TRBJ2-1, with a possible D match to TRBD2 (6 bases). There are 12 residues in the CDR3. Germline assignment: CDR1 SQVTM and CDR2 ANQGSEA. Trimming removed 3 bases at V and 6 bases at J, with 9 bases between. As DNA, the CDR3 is TGCAGCGTTGACGGGAGCGGCAATGAGCAGTTCTTC. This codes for CSVDGSGNEQFF.

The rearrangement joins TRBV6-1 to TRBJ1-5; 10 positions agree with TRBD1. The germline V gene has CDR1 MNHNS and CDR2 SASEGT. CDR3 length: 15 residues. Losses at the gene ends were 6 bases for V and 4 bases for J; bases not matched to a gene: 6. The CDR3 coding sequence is TGTGCCAGCAGGCCGACAGGGGGCAGAAATCAGCCCCAGCATTTT. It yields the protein CASRPTGGRNQPQHF.

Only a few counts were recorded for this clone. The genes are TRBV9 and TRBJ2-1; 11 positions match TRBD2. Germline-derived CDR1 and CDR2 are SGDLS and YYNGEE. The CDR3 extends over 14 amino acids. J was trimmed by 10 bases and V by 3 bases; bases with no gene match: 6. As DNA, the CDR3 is TGTGCCAGCAGCGCTCTAGCGGGAGGTAGGGAGCAGTTCTTC. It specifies CASSALAGGREQFF.

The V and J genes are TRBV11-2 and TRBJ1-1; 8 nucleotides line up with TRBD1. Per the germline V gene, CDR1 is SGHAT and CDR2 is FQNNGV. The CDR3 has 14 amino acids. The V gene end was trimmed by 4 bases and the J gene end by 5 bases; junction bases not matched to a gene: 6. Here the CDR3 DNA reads TGTGCCAGCAGCTCAGGGGGCGCGCGGACTGAAGCTTTCTTT. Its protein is CASSSGGARTEAFF.

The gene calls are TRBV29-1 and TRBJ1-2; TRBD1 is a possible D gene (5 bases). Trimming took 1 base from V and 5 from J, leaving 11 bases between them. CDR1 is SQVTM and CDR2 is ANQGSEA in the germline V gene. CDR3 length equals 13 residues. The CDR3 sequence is CSVEVGTSYGYTF. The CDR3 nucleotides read TGCAGCGTTGAAGTTGGGACTTCGTATGGCTACACCTTC.

The CDR3 sequence is CASSPPLAGSYEQYF. CDR3 DNA sequence: TGTGCCAGCAGTCCCCCCCTAGCGGGGTCCTACGAGCAGTACTTC. The chain joins TRBV6-6 to TRBJ2-7; 9 nucleotides line up with TRBD2. CDR1 and CDR2 (germline): MNHNY, SVGAGI (reference sequence). V was pared by 5 bases and J by 1 base, with 6 bases of the junction left unmatched. The CDR3 is 15 amino acids.

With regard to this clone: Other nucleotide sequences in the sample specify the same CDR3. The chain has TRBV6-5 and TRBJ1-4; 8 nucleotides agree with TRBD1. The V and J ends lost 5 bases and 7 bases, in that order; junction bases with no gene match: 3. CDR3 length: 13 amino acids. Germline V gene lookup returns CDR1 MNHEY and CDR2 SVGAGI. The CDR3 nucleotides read TGTGCCAGCAGTCGCGGGACAGGTGAAAAACTGTTTTTT. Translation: CASSRGTGEKLFF.

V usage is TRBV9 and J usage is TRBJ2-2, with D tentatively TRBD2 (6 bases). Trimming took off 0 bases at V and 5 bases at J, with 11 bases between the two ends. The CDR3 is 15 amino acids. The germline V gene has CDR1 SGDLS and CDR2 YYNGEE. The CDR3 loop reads CASSVGPGETGELFF. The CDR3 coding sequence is TGTGCCAGCAGCGTAGGACCGGGAGAGACCGGGGAGCTGTTTTTT.

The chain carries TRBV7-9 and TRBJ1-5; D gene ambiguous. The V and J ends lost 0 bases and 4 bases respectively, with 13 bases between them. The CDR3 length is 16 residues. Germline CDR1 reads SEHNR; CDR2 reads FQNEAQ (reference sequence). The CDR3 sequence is CASSLASEGNNQPQHF. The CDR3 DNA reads TGTGCCAGCAGCTTAGCGAGCGAGGGAAATAATCAGCCCCAGCATTTT.

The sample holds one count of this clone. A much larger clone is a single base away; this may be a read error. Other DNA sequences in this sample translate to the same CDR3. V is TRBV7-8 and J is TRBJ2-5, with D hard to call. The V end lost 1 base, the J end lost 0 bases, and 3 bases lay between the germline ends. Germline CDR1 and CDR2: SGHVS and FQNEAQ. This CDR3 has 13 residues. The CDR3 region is CASSLGNQETQYF. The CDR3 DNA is TGTGCCAGCAGCTTAGGCAACCAAGAGACCCAGTACTTC.

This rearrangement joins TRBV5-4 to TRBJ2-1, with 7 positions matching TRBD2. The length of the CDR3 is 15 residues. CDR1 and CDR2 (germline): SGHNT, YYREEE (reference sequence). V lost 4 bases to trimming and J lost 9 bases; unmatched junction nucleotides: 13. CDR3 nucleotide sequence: TGTGCCAGCAGCCTCGGACTAGGCTTGCCCCGTGAGCAGTTCTTC. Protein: CASSLGLGLPREQFF.

This CDR3 is CATLRVHNEQFF. The CDR3 coding sequence is TGTGCCACCCTACGGGTCCACAATGAGCAGTTCTTC. J is TRBJ2-1 and V is TRBV27; no definite D call. V was pared by 10 bases and J by 5 bases, with 12 bases between. The CDR3 runs 12 residues. Germline V gene lookup returns CDR1 MNHEY and CDR2 SMNVEV (reference sequence).

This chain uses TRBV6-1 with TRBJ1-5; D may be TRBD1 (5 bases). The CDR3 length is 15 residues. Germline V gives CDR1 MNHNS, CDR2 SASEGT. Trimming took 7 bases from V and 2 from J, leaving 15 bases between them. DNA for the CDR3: TGTGCCAGCACCGAAGGGGCCCAGGGCAATCAGCCCCAGCATTTT. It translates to CASTEGAQGNQPQHF.

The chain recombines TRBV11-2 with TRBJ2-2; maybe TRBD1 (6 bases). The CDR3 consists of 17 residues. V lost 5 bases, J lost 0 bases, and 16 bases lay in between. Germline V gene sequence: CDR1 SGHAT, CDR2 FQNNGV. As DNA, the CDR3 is TGTGCCAGCAGCCCCCGACAGGCTAATACGAACACCGGGGAGCTGTTTTTT. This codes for CASSPRQANTNTGELFF.

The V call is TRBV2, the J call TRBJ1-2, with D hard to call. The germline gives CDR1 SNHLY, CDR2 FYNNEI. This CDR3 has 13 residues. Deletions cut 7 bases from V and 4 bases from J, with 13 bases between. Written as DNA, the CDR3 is TGTGCCAGCAATTTCGGAACAGTCTATGGCTACACCTTC. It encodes CASNFGTVYGYTF.

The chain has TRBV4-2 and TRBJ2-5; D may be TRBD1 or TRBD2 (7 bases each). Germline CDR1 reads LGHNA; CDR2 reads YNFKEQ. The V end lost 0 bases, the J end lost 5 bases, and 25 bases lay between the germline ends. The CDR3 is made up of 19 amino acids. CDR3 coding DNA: TGTGCCAGCAGCCAAGATGGGGCCGGGACAGCGGGACCAAGGGAGACCCAGTACTTC. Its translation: CASSQDGAGTAGPRETQYF.

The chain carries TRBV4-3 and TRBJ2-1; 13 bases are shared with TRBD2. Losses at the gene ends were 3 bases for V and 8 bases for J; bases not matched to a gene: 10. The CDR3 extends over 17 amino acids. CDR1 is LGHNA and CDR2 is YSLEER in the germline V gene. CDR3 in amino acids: CASSQLLAGGPSDEQFF. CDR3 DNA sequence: TGCGCCAGCAGCCAGTTACTAGCGGGAGGGCCTTCGGATGAGCAGTTCTTC.

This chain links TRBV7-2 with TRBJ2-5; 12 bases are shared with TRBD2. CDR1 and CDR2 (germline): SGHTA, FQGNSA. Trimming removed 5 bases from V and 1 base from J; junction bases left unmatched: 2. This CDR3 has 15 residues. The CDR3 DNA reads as TGTGCCAGCAGCCGGACTAGCGGGACCCAAGAGACCCAGTACTTC. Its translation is CASSRTSGTQETQYF.

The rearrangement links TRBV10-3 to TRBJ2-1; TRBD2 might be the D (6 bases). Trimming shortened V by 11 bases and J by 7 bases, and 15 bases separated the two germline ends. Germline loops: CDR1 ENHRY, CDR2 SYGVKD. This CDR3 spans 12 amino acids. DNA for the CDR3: TGTGCCTCGGAGGGCGTAAGGAATGAGCAGTTCTTC. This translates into CASEGVRNEQFF.

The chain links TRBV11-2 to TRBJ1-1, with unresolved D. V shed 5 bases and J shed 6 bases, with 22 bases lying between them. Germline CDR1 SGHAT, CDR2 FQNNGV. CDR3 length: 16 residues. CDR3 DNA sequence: TGTGCCAGCAGCCTAGGTTCAAGACGGACCACGGCTGAAGCTTTCTTT. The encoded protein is CASSLGSRRTTAEAFF.

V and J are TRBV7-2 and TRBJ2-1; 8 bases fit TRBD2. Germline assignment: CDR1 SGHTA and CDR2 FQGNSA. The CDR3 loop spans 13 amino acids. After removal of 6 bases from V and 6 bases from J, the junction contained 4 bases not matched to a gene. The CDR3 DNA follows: TGTGCCAGCAGTCCGGGAGGGGGCAATGAGCAGTTCTTC. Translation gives CASSPGGGNEQFF.

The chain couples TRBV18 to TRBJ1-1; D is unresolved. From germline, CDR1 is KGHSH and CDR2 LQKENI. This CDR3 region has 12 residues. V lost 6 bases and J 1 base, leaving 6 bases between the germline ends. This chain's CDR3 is CASSVANTEAFF. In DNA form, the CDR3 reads TGTGCCAGCTCTGTGGCGAACACTGAAGCTTTCTTT.

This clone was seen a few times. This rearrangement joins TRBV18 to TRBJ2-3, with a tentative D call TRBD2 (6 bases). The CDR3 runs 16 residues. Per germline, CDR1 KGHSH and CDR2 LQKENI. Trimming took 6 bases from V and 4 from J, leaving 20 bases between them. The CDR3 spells CASSTAGTSFPDTQYF. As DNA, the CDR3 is TGTGCCAGCTCGACAGCCGGGACTTCCTTTCCAGATACGCAGTATTTT.

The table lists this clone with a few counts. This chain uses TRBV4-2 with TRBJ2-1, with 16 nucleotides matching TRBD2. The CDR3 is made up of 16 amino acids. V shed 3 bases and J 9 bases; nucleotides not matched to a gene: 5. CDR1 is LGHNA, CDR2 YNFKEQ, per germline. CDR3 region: CASSQGLAGGSPEQFF. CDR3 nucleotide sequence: TGTGCCAGCAGCCAGGGACTAGCGGGAGGGAGTCCTGAGCAGTTCTTC.

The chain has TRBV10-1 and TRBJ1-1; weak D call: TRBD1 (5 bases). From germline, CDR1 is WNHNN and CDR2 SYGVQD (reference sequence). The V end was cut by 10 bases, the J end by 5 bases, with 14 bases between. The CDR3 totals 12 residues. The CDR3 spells CATPDSATEAFF. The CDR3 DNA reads TGCGCCACCCCAGACAGCGCTACTGAAGCTTTCTTT.